What follows are 15 T cell receptor beta chains derived from one specimen sequenced in a study of T cells in localized non-small cell lung cancer. Clones were read by immunoSEQ multiplex PCR, and TCRdb kept only the in-frame ones, dropping some. The sample lists around 4,800 clones, roughly 29% seen once, with 4.6% in the top ten. The sample in question was lung tumor tissue, obtained before any cancer treatment. These receptors came from a man aged 40 to 70 with stage III squamous cell lung carcinoma.

The chain uses TRBV7-1 and TRBJ2-1; tentatively, D is TRBD1 or TRBD2 (5 bases each). TRBV7-1 is an ORF; its function is uncertain. The CDR3 contains 13 residues. The germline V and J ends were trimmed by 4 bases and 7 bases, with 11 bases remaining between them. Here the CDR3 DNA reads TGTGCCAGCAGCTTAACGGGGCTTAATGAGCAGTTCTTC. It yields the protein CASSLTGLNEQFF.

This clone was counted only a few times. The chain recombines TRBV6-8 with TRBJ1-1, with D unresolved. The CDR3 runs to 13 residues. Germline-derived CDR1 and CDR2 are MNHGY and SAAAGT. Trimming left V 8 bases short and J 1 base short, with 11 bases between. CDR3 DNA sequence: TGTGCCAGCGGACGACACGGGAACACTGAAGCTTTCTTT. Residues: CASGRHGNTEAFF.

This chain links TRBV18 with TRBJ1-4, with D unresolved. CDR1 is KGHSH, CDR2 LQKENI, per germline. The CDR3 is made up of 14 amino acids. Trimming shortened V by 4 bases and J by 8 bases, and 14 bases separated the two germline ends. The DNA for the CDR3 is TGTGCCAGCTCACGGGGAACAGTCCAGGAAAAACTGTTTTTT. Its translation: CASSRGTVQEKLFF. The whole variable domain, remainder taken from reference TRBV18 and TRBJ1-4, is NAGVMQNPRHLVRRRGQEARLRCSPMKGHSHVYWYRQLPEEGLKFMVYLQKENIIDESGMPKERFSAEFPKEGPSILRIQQVVRGDSAAYFCASSRGTVQEKLFFGSGTQLSVL.

This clone has a handful of counts. This chain links TRBV11-3 with TRBJ2-5; 16 nucleotides agree with TRBD2. The germline CDR1 and CDR2 sequences are SGHNT and YENEEA. The CDR3 runs 17 residues. V was pared by 5 bases and J by 4 bases, with 7 bases of the junction left unmatched. This CDR3 reads CASSMGLAGGPLETQYF. CDR3 in DNA: TGTGCCAGCAGCATGGGACTAGCGGGGGGGCCATTAGAGACCCAGTACTTC.

This clone has only a few counts. V usage is TRBV10-3 and J usage is TRBJ2-3; D is possibly TRBD1 or TRBD2 (5 bases each). V shed 11 bases and J shed 5 bases, with 23 bases lying between them. Per the germline V gene, CDR1 is ENHRY and CDR2 is SYGVKD. This CDR3 comprises 15 residues. The CDR3 sequence: CAAPPRGSEEDTQYF. The CDR3 DNA sequence: TGTGCCGCACCTCCCCGGGGCAGCGAGGAAGATACGCAGTATTTT.

The sample holds a few counts of this clone. This chain joins TRBV9 and TRBJ1-1; tentatively, D is TRBD1 (6 bases). This CDR3 comprises 14 residues. V shed 0 bases and J shed 3 bases, with 9 bases lying between them. Germline V gene sequence: CDR1 SGDLS, CDR2 YYNGEE. The CDR3 here is CASSVVGAYTEAFF. Written as DNA, the CDR3 is TGTGCCAGCAGCGTAGTGGGGGCTTACACTGAAGCTTTCTTT.

The chain combines TRBV6-8 with TRBJ1-1; D is possibly TRBD1 (6 bases). Looked up from germline, CDR1 is MNHGY and CDR2 is SAAAGT. V gave up 6 bases and J gave up 5 bases, with 22 bases separating them. The CDR3 consists of 16 residues. The CDR3 nucleotides are TGTGCCAGCAGCAGGGGTCTTGGGGAGGGAGGTACTGAAGCTTTCTTT. Its translation is CASSRGLGEGGTEAFF.

The genes are TRBV19 and TRBJ1-5, with D possibly matching TRBD1 (5 bases). The CDR3 loop spans 17 amino acids. Germline CDR1 LNHDA, CDR2 SQIVND (reference sequence). Between the trimmed V and J ends, which lost 9 bases and 0 bases, there was a span of 21 bases. The CDR3 DNA reads as TGTGCCAGCGGACAACAGGTTGGGGCACTTAGCAATCAGCCCCAGCATTTT. This gives the protein CASGQQVGALSNQPQHF.

The chain recombines TRBV19 with TRBJ1-2; the D gene is possibly TRBD1 (5 bases). The CDR3 runs to 13 residues. The germline CDR1 and CDR2 sequences are LNHDA and SQIVND (reference sequence). V was cut by 8 bases and J by 0 bases, with 10 bases left in between. CDR3 region: CASQGKANYGYTF. The CDR3 coding sequence is TGTGCCAGTCAGGGCAAAGCTAACTATGGCTACACCTTC.

This chain uses TRBV19 with TRBJ1-1; 7 bases agree with TRBD1. The CDR3 has 15 residues. From germline, CDR1 is LNHDA and CDR2 SQIVND (reference sequence). With V trimmed by 6 bases and J by 8 bases, 15 bases remained unmatched. The CDR3 nucleotides read TGTGCCAGTAGACCTTTCTCGGGACAGCCTACCGAAGCTTTCTTT. Translated: CASRPFSGQPTEAFF.

CDR3 in amino acids: CASSQARGGTDTQYF. In DNA, the CDR3 is TGTGCCAGCAGCCAGGCGCGGGGGGGCACAGATACGCAGTATTTT. This rearrangement joins TRBV14 to TRBJ2-3, with 8 nucleotides matching TRBD2. This CDR3 is 15 amino acids long. CDR1 SGHDN and CDR2 FVKESK come from the germline V gene. Unmatched junction bases numbered 3, after V lost 3 bases and J lost 1 base. The full variable domain, completed using reference TRBV14 and TRBJ2-3, is EAGVTQFPSHSVIEKGQTVTLRCDPISGHDNLYWYRRVMGKEIKFLLHFVKESKQDESGMPNNRFLAERTGGTYSTLKVQPAELEDSGVYFCASSQARGGTDTQYFGPGTRLTVL.

CDR3 sequence reads: CASSSEKRYEQYF. CDR3 in DNA: TGTGCCAGCAGTAGTGAGAAACGGTACGAGCAGTACTTC. The chain links TRBV6-8 to TRBJ2-7; D is ambiguous. Germline V gene sequence: CDR1 MNHGY, CDR2 SAAAGT. This CDR3 region has 13 residues. With 5 bases removed from V and 4 bases from J, the gap between germline ends came to 12 bases.

The CDR3 DNA reads as TGTGCCACCAGCAGAGGTGGGGTTGACTCCTACGAGCAGTACTTC. Translated: CATSRGGVDSYEQYF. J is TRBJ2-7 and V is TRBV15; the D is unclear. Trimming took off 1 base at V and 0 bases at J, with 10 bases between the two ends. Germline V lookup: CDR1 LNHNV, CDR2 YYDKDF (reference sequence). CDR3 length: 15 residues.

Within the sample, this clone is medium-sized. The chain carries TRBV9 and TRBJ2-2, with 7 bases that match TRBD1. V was clipped by 6 bases and J by 8 bases; unmatched bases: 7. From germline, CDR1 is SGDLS and CDR2 YYNGEE. The CDR3 consists of 13 residues. The CDR3 region has the DNA TGTGCCAGCACCGGACAGGATGGTGGGGAGCTGTTTTTT. Protein sequence: CASTGQDGGELFF.

CDR3 coding DNA: TGCGCCAGCAGCCGGACCCAGGCAACTAATGAAAAACTGTTTTTT. Residues: CASSRTQATNEKLFF. The chain uses TRBV23-1 and TRBJ1-4, with D uncertain. TRBV23-1 carries the ORF label, with uncertain function. The CDR3 is made up of 15 amino acids. The ends were cut back, 6 bases at V and 0 bases at J, with 11 bases in the middle.